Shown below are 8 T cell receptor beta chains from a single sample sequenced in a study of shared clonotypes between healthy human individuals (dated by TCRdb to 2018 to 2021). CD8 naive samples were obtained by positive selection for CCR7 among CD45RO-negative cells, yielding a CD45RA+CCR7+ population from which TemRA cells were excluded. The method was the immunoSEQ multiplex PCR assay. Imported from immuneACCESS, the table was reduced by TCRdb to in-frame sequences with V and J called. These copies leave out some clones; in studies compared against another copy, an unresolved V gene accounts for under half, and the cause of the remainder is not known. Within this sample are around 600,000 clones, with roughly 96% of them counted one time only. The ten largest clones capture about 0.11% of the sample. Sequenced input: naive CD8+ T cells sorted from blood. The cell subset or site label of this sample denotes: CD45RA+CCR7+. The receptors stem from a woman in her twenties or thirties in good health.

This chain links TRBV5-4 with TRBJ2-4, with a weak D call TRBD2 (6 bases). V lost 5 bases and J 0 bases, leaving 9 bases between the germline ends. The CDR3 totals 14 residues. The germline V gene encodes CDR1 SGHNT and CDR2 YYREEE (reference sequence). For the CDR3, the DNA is TGTGCCAGCAGTAGGGGACTAGCCAAAAACATTCAGTACTTC. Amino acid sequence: CASSRGLAKNIQYF.

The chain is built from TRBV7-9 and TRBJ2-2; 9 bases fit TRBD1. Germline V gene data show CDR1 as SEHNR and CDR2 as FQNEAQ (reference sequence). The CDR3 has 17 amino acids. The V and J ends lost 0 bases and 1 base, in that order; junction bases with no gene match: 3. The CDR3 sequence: CASSLAKGQGNTGELFF. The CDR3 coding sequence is TGTGCCAGCAGCTTAGCGAAGGGACAGGGGAACACCGGGGAGCTGTTTTTT.

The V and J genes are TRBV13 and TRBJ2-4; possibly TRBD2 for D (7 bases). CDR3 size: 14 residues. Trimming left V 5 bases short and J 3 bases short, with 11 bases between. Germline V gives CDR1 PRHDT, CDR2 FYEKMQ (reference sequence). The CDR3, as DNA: TGTGCCAGCAGCCAGAGGGGGGGCAAAAACATTCAGTACTTC. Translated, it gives CASSQRGGKNIQYF.

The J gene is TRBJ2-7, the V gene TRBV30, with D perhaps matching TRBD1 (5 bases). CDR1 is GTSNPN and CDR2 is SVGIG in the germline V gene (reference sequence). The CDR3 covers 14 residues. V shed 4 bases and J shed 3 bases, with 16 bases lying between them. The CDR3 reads CAWNLAGWDYEQYF. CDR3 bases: TGTGCCTGGAATTTGGCAGGGTGGGACTACGAGCAGTACTTC.

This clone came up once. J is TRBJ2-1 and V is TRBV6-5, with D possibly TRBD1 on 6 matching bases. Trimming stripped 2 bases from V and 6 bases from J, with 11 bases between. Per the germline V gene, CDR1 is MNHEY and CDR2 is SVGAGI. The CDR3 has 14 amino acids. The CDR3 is CASSYMGHLNEQFF. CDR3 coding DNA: TGTGCCAGCAGTTACATGGGACATCTCAATGAGCAGTTCTTC.

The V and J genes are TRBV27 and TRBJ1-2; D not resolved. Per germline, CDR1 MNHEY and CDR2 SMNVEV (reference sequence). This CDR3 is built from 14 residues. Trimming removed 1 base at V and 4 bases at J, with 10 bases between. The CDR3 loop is CASSLYPFGYGYTF. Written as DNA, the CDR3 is TGTGCCAGCAGTTTATACCCTTTCGGCTATGGCTACACCTTC.

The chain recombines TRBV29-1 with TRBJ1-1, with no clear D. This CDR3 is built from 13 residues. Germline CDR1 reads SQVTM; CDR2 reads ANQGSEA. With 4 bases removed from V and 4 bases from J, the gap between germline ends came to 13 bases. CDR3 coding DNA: TGCAGCGTTGTTTATGGAGGAAGCACTGAAGCTTTCTTT. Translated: CSVVYGGSTEAFF.

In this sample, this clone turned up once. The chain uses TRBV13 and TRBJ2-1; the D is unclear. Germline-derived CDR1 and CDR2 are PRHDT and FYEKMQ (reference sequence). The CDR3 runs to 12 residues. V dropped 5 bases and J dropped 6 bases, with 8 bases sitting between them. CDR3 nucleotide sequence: TGTGCCAGCAGCCGCTACATCAATGAGCAGTTCTTC. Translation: CASSRYINEQFF.